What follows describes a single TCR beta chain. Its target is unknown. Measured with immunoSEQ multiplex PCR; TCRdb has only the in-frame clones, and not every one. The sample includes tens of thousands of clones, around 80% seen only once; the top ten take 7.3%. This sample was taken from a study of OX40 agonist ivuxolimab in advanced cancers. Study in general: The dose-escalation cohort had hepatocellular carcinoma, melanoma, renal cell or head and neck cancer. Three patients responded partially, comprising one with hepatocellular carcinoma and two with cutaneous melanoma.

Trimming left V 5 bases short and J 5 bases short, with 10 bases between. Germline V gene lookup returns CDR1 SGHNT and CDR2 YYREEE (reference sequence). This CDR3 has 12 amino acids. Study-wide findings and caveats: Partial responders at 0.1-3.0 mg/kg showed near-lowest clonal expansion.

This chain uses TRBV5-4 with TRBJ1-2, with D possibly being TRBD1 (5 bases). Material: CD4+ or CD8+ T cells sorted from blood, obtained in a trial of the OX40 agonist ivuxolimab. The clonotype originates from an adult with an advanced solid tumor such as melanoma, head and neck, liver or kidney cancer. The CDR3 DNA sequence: TGTGCCAGCAGACGAGAGGGGTATGGCTACACCTTC. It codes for CASRREGYGYTF.